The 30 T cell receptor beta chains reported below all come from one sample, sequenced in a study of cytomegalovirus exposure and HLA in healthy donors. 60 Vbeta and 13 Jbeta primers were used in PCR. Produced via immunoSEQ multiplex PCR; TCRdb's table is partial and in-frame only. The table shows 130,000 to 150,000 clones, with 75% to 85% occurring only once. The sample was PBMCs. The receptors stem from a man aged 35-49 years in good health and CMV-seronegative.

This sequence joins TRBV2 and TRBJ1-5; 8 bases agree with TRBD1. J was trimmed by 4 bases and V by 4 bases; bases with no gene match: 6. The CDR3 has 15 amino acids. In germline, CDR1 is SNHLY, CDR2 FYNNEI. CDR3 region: CASSVLRGQNQPQHF. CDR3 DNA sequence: TGTGCCAGCAGTGTCCTCAGGGGGCAGAATCAGCCCCAGCATTTT.

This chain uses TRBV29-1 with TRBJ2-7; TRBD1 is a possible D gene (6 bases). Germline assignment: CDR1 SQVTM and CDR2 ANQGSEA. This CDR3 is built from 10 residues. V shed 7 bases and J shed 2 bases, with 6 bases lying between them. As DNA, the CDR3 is TGCAGCGACAGGGCCTACGAGCAGTACTTC. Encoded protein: CSDRAYEQYF.

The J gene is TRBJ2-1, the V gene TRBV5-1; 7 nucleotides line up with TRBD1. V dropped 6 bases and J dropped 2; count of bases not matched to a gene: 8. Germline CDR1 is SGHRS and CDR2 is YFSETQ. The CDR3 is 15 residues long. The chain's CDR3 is CASNSQGSAYNEQFF. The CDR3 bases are TGCGCCAGCAACTCACAGGGGTCAGCCTACAATGAGCAGTTCTTC.

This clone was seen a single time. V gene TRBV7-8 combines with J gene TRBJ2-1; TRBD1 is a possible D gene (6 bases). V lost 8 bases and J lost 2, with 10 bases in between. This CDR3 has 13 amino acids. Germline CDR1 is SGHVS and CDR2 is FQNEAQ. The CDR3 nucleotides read TGTGCCAGCGGTGGGGGCACCTACAATGAGCAGTTCTTC. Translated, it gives CASGGGTYNEQFF.

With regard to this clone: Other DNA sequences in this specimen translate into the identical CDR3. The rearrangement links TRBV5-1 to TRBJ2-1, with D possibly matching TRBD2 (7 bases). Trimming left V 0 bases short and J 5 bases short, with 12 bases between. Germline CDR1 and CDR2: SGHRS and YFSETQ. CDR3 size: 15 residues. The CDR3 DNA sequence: TGCGCCAGCAGCTTGGACCGGGGGGCCAACAATGAGCAGTTCTTC. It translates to CASSLDRGANNEQFF.

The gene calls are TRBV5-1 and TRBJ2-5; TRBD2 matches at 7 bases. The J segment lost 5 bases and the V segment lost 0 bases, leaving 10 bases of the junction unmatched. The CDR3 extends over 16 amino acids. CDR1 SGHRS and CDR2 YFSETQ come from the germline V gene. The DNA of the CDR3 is TGCGCCAGCAGCTTGGGCGCGTCGAGGGAGGGGGAGACCCAGTACTTC. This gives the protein CASSLGASREGETQYF.

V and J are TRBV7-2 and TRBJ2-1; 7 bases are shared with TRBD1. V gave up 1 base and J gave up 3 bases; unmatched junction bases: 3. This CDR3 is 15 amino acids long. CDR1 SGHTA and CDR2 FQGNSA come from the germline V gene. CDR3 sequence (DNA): TGTGCCAGCAGCTTAGGTGGGACAGTCTACAATGAGCAGTTCTTC. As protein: CASSLGGTVYNEQFF.

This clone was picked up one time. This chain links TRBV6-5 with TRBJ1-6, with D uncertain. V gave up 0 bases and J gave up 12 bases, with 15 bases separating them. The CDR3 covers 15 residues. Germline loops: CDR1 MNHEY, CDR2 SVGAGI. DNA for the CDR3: TGTGCCAGCAGTTACTCGGGAGAGGATAATGGACCCCTCCACTTT. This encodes CASSYSGEDNGPLHF.

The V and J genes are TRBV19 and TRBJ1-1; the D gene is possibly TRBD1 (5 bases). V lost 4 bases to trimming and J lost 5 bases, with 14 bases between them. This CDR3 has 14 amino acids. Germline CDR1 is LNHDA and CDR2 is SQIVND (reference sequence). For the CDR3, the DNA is TGTGCCAGTAGTACAGGAGGCGGGGGGACTGAAGCTTTCTTT. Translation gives CASSTGGGGTEAFF.

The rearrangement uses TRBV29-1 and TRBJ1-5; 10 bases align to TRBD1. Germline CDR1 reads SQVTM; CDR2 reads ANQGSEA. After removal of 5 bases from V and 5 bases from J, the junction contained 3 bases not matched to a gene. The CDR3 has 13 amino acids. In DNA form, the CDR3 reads TGCAGCGTTAAGACAGGGGGCGATCAGCCCCAGCATTTT. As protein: CSVKTGGDQPQHF.

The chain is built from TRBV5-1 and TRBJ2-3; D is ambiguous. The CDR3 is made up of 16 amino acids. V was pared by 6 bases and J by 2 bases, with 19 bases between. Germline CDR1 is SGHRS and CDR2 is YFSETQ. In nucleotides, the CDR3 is TGCGCCAGCACCGCACGAGGCGGCGGTGCCACAGATACGCAGTATTTT. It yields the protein CASTARGGGATDTQYF. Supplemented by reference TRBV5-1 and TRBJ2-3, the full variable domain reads KAGVTQTPRYLIKTRGQQVTLSCSPISGHRSVSWYQQTPGQGLQFLFEYFSETQRNKGNFPGRFSGRQFSNSRSEMNVSTLELGDSALYLCASTARGGGATDTQYFGPGTRLTVL.

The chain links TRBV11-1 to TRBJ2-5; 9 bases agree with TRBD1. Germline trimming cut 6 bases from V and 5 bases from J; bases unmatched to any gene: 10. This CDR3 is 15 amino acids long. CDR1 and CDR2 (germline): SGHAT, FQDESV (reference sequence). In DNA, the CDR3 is TGTGCCAGCAGACCCGGGACAGGGAGGGAGGAGACCCAGTACTTC. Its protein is CASRPGTGREETQYF.

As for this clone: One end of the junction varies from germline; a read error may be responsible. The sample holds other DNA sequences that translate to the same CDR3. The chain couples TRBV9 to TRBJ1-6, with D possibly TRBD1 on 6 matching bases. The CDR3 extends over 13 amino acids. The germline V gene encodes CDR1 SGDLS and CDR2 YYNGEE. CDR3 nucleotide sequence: TGTGCGGGGGCAGCAGGAGAAAATTCCCCCCTCCACTTT. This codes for CAGAAGENSPLHF.

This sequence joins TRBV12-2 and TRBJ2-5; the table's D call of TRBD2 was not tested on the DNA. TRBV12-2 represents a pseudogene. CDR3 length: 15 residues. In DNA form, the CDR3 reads TGTGCAAGTCGCCGACTAGCGGGGGGCCAAGAGACCCAGTACTTC. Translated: CASRRLAGGQETQYF.

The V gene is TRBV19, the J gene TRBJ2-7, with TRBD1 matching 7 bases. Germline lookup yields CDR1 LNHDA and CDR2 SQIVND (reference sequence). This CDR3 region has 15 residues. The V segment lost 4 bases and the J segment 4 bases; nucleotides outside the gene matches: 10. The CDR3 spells CASSRTRQGGYEQYF. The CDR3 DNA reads TGTGCCAGTAGTAGAACCCGACAGGGTGGTTACGAGCAGTACTTC.

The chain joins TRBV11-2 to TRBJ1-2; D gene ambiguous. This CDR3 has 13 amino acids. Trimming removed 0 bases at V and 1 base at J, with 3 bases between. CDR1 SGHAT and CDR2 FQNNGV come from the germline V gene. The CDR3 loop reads CASSLDGNYGYTF. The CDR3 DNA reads TGTGCCAGCAGCTTAGACGGTAACTATGGCTACACCTTC.

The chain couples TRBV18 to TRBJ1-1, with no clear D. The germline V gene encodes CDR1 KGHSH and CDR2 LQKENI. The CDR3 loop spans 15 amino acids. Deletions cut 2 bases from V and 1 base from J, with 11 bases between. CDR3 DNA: TGTGCCAGCTCACCAGAGGGAAGGCAGAACACTGAAGCTTTCTTT. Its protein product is CASSPEGRQNTEAFF.

CDR3 in DNA: TGTGCCAGCAGTAGACAGGGTCAGGCAGATACGCAGTATTTT. This translates into CASSRQGQADTQYF. V usage is TRBV28 and J usage is TRBJ2-3, with 7 nucleotides matching TRBD1. CDR3 size: 14 residues. The V and J ends lost 5 bases and 4 bases, in that order; junction bases with no gene match: 6. CDR1 MDHEN and CDR2 SYDVKM come from the germline V gene.

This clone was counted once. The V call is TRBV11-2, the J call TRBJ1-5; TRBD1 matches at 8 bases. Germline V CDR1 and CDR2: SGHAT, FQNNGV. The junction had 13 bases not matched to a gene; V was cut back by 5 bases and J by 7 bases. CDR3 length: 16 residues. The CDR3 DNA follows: TGTGCCAGCAGCCCTGGTGGACAGGGAAGTTACCAGCCCCAGCATTTT. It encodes CASSPGGQGSYQPQHF.

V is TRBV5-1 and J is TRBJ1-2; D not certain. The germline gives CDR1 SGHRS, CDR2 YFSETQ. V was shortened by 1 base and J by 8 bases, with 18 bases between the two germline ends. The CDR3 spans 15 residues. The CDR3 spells CASSLSTAGGWGYTF. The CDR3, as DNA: TGCGCCAGCAGCTTGTCAACCGCCGGTGGTTGGGGCTACACCTTC.

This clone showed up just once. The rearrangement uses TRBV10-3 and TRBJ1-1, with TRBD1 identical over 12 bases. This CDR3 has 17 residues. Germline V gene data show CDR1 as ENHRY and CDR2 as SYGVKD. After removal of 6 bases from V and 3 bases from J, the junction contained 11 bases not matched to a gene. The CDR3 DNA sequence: TGTGCCATCAGCCATTGGGGACAGGGGGCGCACGACACTGAAGCTTTCTTT. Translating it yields CAISHWGQGAHDTEAFF.

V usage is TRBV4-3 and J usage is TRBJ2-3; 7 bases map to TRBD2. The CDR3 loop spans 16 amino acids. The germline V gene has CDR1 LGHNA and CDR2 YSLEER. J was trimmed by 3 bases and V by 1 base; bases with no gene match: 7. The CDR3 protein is CASSQVGGGGTDTQYF. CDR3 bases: TGCGCCAGCAGCCAAGTCGGTGGGGGAGGGACAGATACGCAGTATTTT.

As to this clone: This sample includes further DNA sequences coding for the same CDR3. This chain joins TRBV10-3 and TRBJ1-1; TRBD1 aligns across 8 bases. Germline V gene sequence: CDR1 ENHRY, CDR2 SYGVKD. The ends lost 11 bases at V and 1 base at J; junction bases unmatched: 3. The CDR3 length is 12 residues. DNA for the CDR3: TGTGCCTCCACAGGGGGGAACACTGAAGCTTTCTTT. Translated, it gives CASTGGNTEAFF.

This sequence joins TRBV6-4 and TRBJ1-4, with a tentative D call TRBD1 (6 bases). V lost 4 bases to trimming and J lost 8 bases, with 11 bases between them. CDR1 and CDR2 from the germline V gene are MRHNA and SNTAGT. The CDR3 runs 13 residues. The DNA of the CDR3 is TGTGCCAGCAGTGGGGACACCGGGGAAAAACTGTTTTTT. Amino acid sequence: CASSGDTGEKLFF.

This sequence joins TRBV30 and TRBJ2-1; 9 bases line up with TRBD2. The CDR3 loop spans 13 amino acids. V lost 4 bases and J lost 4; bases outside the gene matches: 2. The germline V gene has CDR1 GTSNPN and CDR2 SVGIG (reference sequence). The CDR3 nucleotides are TGTGCCTGGACAGCGGGGGGTTACAATGAGCAGTTCTTC. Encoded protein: CAWTAGGYNEQFF.

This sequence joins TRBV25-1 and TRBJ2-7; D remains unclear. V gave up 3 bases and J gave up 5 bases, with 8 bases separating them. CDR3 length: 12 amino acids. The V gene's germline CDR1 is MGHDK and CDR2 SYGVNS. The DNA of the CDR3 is TGTGCCAGCAGTGACAGGCCCCACGAGCAGTACTTC. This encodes CASSDRPHEQYF.

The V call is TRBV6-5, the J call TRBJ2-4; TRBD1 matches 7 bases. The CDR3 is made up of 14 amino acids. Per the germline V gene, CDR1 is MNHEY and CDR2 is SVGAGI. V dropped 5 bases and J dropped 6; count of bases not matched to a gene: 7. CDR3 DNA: TGTGCCAGCAGTCAAACAGGGGATGTAAACATTCAGTACTTC. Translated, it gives CASSQTGDVNIQYF.

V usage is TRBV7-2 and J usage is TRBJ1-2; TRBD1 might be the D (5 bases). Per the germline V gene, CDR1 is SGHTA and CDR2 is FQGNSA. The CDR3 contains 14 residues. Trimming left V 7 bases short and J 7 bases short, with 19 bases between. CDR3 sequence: CASTSPGDSFGYTF. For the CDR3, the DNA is TGTGCCAGCACCTCGCCGGGGGATTCCTTTGGCTACACCTTC.

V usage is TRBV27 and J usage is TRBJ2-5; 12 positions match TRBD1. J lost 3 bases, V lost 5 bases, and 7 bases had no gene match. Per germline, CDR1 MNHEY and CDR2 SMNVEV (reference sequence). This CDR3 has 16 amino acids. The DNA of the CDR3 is TGTGCCAGCAGTAAAGGGGACAGGGGGCGGGAAGAGACCCAGTACTTC. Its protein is CASSKGDRGREETQYF.

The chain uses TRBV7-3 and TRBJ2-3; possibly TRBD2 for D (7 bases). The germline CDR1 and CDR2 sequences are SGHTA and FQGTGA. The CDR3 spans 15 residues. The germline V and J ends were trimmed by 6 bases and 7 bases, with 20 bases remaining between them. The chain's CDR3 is CASSPRAGASNTQYF. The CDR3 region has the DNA TGTGCCAGCAGTCCTCGGGCGGGGGCTTCGAATACGCAGTATTTT.